These T cell receptor beta chains were read from a single sample in a study of CD8 T cells in ankylosing spondylitis. TCRdb independently ran MiXCR on the 5' RACE reads; one entry per CDR3 protein. The sample records about 440,000 distinct CDR3 sequences, 17% being singletons. The sequencing input was blood, either unsorted or a sorted T cell fraction (not recorded which). The source of these receptors is a male donor with ankylosing spondylitis. The CDR3 runs from the conserved cysteine through the conserved F or W. Fields, in order: J gene, V gene, CDR3 protein.

J: TRBJ1-6; V: TRBV20-1; CDR3: CSAPDGRGSSYNSPLHF
J: TRBJ1-2; V: TRBV6-1; CDR3: CASSRPRGNLYGYTF
J: TRBJ2-2; V: TRBV20-1; CDR3: CSAGDDGYTGELFF
J: TRBJ2-2; V: TRBV24-1; CDR3: CATSDASGRIGELFF
J: TRBJ1-2; V: TRBV10-3; CDR3: CAISQEQDYGYTF
J: TRBJ1-1; V: TRBV20-1; CDR3: CSARATGRTEAFF
J: TRBJ2-5; V: TRBV12-3/TRBV12-4; CDR3: CASSLGGSGGETQYF
J: TRBJ2-7; V: TRBV6-1; CDR3: CASSGGLAGYYEQYF
J: TRBJ1-3; V: TRBV12-3/TRBV12-4; CDR3: CASSQYRGRGNTIYF
J: TRBJ2-3; V: TRBV12-3/TRBV12-4; CDR3: CASSWGPSTDTQYF
J: TRBJ1-3; V: TRBV29-1; CDR3: CSVEGATGKSGNTIYF
J: TRBJ1-1; V: TRBV6-5; CDR3: CASSYDYIMNTEAFF
J: TRBJ1-1; V: TRBV2; CDR3: CASSGVGGPYITAFF
J: TRBJ2-7; V: TRBV20-1; CDR3: CSALAGGYEQYF
J: TRBJ2-5; V: TRBV5-6; CDR3: CASSRLEAYQETQYF
J: TRBJ2-1; V: TRBV7-8; CDR3: CASSLAWQLFNEQFF
J: TRBJ1-1; V: TRBV27; CDR3: CASSLTGAVTEAFF
J: TRBJ1-5; V: TRBV27; CDR3: CASSFAGSGNQPQHF
J: TRBJ2-3; V: TRBV4-1; CDR3: CASSQDLGLASRKTDTQYF
J: TRBJ2-1; V: TRBV24-1; CDR3: CATSDPSGVGNEQFF
J: TRBJ1-5; V: TRBV7-9; CDR3: CASSLGTGRQPQHF
J: TRBJ2-1; V: TRBV30; CDR3: CAWRTSGYNEQFF
J: TRBJ2-1; V: TRBV12-3/TRBV12-4; CDR3: CASRAGTSVYNEQFF
J: TRBJ1-2; V: TRBV9; CDR3: CASSVEGQGGYGYTF
J: TRBJ1-3; V: TRBV6-1; CDR3: CASSLHGTPSSGNTIYF
J: TRBJ1-2; V: TRBV7-2; CDR3: CASSGSPNANYGYTF
J: TRBJ1-5; V: TRBV25-1; CDR3: CASGSKTYSNQPQHF
J: TRBJ1-2; V: TRBV30; CDR3: CACDARLGGSSYGYTF
J: TRBJ2-1; V: TRBV2; CDR3: CASRRGALAGTEQFF
J: TRBJ2-5; V: TRBV15; CDR3: CATSLEGSPPETQYF
J: TRBJ2-7; V: TRBV12-3/TRBV12-4; CDR3: CASSLGQRSSYEQYF
J: TRBJ1-2; V: TRBV28; CDR3: CASTGLYGYTF
J: TRBJ1-6; V: TRBV5-1; CDR3: CASTTGREMNSPLHF
J: TRBJ2-7; V: TRBV20-1; CDR3: CSAANMDRVGEQYF
J: TRBJ1-3; V: TRBV12-3/TRBV12-4; CDR3: CASSKDRDKGGNTIYF
J: TRBJ1-1; V: TRBV5-4; CDR3: CASSDGGANTEAFF
J: TRBJ2-3; V: TRBV7-2; CDR3: CASSLASHPGDTQYF
J: TRBJ1-1; V: TRBV2; CDR3: CASSSRTGTLNTEAFF
J: TRBJ2-1; V: TRBV27; CDR3: CASAPRAGYNEQFF
J: TRBJ2-1; V: TRBV9; CDR3: CASSTSGKSSYNEQFF
J: TRBJ2-1; V: TRBV2; CDR3: CASSAGTVYNEQFF
J: TRBJ2-3; V: TRBV20-1; CDR3: CSAHGQGRGGWPGDTQYF
J: TRBJ1-4; V: TRBV6-1; CDR3: CASRTATNEKLFF
J: TRBJ2-1; V: TRBV2; CDR3: CASSEATSLKEQFF
J: TRBJ1-4; V: TRBV4-2; CDR3: CASSQVVRENEKLFF
J: TRBJ1-4; V: TRBV9; CDR3: CASSESATNEKLFF
J: TRBJ2-3; V: TRBV2; CDR3: CASSVAGEPDTQYF
J: TRBJ2-2; V: TRBV5-1; CDR3: CASSLGSATGELFF
J: TRBJ2-7; V: TRBV4-1; CDR3: CASSQDPAGTFYEQYF
J: TRBJ2-7; V: TRBV6-5; CDR3: CASSYGGDTTYEQYF
J: TRBJ2-7; V: TRBV10-3; CDR3: CAISGTEGQGTFYEQYF
J: TRBJ2-7; V: TRBV10-3; CDR3: CAISESTGGTVYEQYF